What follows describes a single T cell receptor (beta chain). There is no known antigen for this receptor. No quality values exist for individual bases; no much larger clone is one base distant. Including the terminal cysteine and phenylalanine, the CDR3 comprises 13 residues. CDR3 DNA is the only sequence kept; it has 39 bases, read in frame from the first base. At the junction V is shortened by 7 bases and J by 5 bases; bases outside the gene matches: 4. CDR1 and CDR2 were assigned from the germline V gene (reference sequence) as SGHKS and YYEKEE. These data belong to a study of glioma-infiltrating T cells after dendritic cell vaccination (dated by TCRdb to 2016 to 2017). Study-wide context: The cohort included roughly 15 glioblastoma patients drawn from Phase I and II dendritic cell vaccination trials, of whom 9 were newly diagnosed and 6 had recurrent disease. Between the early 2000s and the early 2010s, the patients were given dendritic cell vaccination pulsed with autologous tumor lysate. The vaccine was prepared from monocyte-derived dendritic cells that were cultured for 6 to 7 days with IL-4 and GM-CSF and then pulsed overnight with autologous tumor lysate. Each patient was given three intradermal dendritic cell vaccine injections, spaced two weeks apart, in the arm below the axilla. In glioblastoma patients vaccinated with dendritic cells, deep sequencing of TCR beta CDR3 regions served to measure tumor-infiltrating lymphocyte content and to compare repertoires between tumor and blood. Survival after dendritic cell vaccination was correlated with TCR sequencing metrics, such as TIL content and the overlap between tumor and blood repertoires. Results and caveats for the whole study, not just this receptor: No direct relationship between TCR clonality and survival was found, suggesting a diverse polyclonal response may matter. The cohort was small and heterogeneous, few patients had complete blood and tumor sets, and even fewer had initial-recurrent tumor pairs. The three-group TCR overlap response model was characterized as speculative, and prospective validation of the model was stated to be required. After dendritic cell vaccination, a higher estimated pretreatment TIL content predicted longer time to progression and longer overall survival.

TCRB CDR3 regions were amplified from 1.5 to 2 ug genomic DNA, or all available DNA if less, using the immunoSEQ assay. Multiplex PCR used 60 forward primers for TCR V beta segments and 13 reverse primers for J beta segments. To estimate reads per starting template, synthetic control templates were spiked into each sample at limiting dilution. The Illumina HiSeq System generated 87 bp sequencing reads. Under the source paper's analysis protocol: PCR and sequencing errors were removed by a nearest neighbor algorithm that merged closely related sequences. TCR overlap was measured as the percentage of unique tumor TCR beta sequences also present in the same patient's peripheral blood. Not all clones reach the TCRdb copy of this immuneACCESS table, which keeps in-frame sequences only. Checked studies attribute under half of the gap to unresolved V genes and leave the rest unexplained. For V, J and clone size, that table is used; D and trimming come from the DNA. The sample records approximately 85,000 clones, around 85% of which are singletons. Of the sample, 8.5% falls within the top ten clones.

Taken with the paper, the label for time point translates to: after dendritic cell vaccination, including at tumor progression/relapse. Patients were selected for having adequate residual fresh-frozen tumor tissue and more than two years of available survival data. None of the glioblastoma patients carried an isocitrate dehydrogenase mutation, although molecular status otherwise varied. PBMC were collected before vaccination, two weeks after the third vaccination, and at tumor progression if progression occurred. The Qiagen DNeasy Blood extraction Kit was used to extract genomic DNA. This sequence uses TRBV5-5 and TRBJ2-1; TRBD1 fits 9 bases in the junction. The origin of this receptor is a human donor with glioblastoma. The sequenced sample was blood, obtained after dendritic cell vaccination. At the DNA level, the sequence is TGTGCCAGCCACCGGGACAGGGACAATGAGCAGTTCTTC. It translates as CASHRDRDNEQFF. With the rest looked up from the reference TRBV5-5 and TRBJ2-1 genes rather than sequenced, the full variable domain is DAGVTQSPTHLIKTRGQQVTLRCSPISGHKSVSWYQQVLGQGPQFIFQYYEKEERGRGNFPDRFSARQFPNYSSELNVNALLLGDSALYLCASHRDRDNEQFFGPGTRLTVL.